Shown below are 32 T cell receptor beta chains from a single sample sequenced in a study of blood T cell repertoires in COVID-19. The repertoire was sequenced with immunoSEQ multiplex PCR; TCRdb's copy has only in-frame clones and lacks some. Of about 270,000 clones in the sample, roughly 86% were seen once. Material for sequencing was peripheral blood. The receptors were sampled from a man between 35 and 55 years old who had recovered from COVID-19.

This clone was counted only a few times. This chain connects TRBV30 to TRBJ1-5; no clear D. The CDR3 is made up of 13 amino acids. Germline CDR1 and CDR2: GTSNPN and SVGIG (reference sequence). Trimming removed 3 bases at V and 4 bases at J, with 10 bases between. In nucleotides, the CDR3 is TGTGCCTGGAGCACGTCCGGGAATCAGCCCCAGCATTTT. Translating it yields CAWSTSGNQPQHF.

This chain joins TRBV6-5 and TRBJ1-2; no reliable D call. CDR3 length: 14 residues. CDR1 and CDR2 from the germline V gene are MNHEY and SVGAGI. Trimming left V 0 bases short and J 7 bases short, with 12 bases between. CDR3 sequence (DNA): TGTGCCAGCAGTTACTCGAATTTGGAGGGTGGCTACACCTTC. Its protein product is CASSYSNLEGGYTF.

The CDR3, as DNA: TGTGCCAGCAGCTTAAAGCGGGGGAGTACCGGGGAGCTGTTTTTT. Amino acids: CASSLKRGSTGELFF. This rearrangement joins TRBV7-2 to TRBJ2-2; 8 nucleotides line up with TRBD2. The junction had 4 bases not matched to a gene; V was cut back by 2 bases and J by 5 bases. This CDR3 spans 15 amino acids. CDR1 is SGHTA and CDR2 is FQGNSA in the germline V gene. Full variable domain (remainder filled in from reference TRBV7-2 and TRBJ2-2): GAGVSQSPSNKVTEKGKDVELRCDPISGHTALYWYRQSLGQGLEFLIYFQGNSAPDKSGLPSDRFSAERTGGSVSTLTIQRTQQEDSAVYLCASSLKRGSTGELFFGEGSRLTVL.

V is TRBV11-2 and J is TRBJ1-3, with 11 positions matching TRBD1. V shed 6 bases, J shed 0 bases, and the junction held 7 bases outside the gene matches. Germline CDR1 is SGHAT and CDR2 is FQNNGV. This CDR3 spans 17 amino acids. The CDR3 DNA follows: TGTGCCAGCAGTTGGGACAGGGGGTTATCCTCTGGAAACACCATATATTTT. Translated: CASSWDRGLSSGNTIYF.

This rearrangement joins TRBV7-9 to TRBJ2-2; weak D call: TRBD1 (6 bases). The length of the CDR3 is 15 residues. CDR1 SEHNR and CDR2 FQNEAQ come from the germline V gene (reference sequence). The V end was cut by 2 bases, the J end by 0 bases, with 7 bases between. CDR3 coding DNA: TGTGCCAGCAGCTTAAGGACAGCGAACACCGGGGAGCTGTTTTTT. Amino acids: CASSLRTANTGELFF.

This clone was seen once. The chain combines TRBV6-2 or TRBV6-3 with TRBJ1-2; 7 bases match TRBD1. This CDR3 has 16 residues. Germline V lookup: CDR1 MNHEY, CDR2 SVGEGT. J lost 4 bases, V lost 0 bases, and 8 bases had no gene match. The CDR3 here is CASSYSRGQLIYGYTF. The CDR3 DNA reads TGTGCCAGCAGTTACTCCCGGGGACAGCTCATCTATGGCTACACCTTC.

The chain recombines TRBV28 with TRBJ2-2; D possibly corresponds to TRBD1 (7 bases). CDR1 and CDR2 (germline): MDHEN, SYDVKM. The V and J ends lost 5 bases and 2 bases respectively, with 21 bases between them. The CDR3 consists of 18 residues. The CDR3 is CASSPFVGGGGNTGELFF. Here the CDR3 DNA reads TGTGCCAGCAGTCCCTTCGTCGGCGGAGGGGGCAACACCGGGGAGCTGTTTTTT. The variable domain in full, with the rest retrieved from reference TRBV28 and TRBJ2-2, is DVKVTQSSRYLVKRTGEKVFLECVQDMDHENMFWYRQDPGLGLRLIYFSYDVKMKEKGDIPEGYSVSREKKERFSLILESASTNQTSMYLCASSPFVGGGGNTGELFFGEGSRLTVL.

This rearrangement joins TRBV19 to TRBJ1-1, with 7 bases matching TRBD1. This CDR3 has 14 amino acids. Germline CDR1 and CDR2: LNHDA and SQIVND (reference sequence). V dropped 6 bases and J dropped 4; count of bases not matched to a gene: 8. CDR3 protein: CASSQTGWGTEAFF. The CDR3 DNA reads TGTGCCAGTAGCCAGACAGGGTGGGGCACTGAAGCTTTCTTT. Using reference TRBV19 and TRBJ1-1 for the parts outside the CDR3, the full variable domain is DGGITQSPKYLFRKEGQNVTLSCEQNLNHDAMYWYRQDPGQGLRLIYYSQIVNDFQKGDIAEGYSVSREKKESFPLTVTSAQKNPTAFYLCASSQTGWGTEAFFGQGTRLTVV.

This clone has a handful of counts. The rearrangement uses TRBV19 and TRBJ2-1; 13 nucleotides align to TRBD2. This CDR3 has 19 amino acids. J was trimmed by 5 bases and V by 3 bases; bases with no gene match: 13. CDR1 is LNHDA, CDR2 SQIVND, per germline (reference sequence). The CDR3: CASSIHRTSGSYLDNEQFF. In DNA, the CDR3 is TGTGCCAGTAGTATCCATAGGACTAGCGGGAGTTATCTCGACAATGAGCAGTTCTTC.

This rearrangement joins TRBV7-9 to TRBJ2-1; D perhaps matches TRBD2 (5 bases). Trimming stripped 3 bases from V and 10 bases from J, with 22 bases between. The CDR3 covers 16 residues. Germline V gene lookup returns CDR1 SEHNR and CDR2 FQNEAQ (reference sequence). This chain's CDR3 is CASSLSKRPPPQEQFF. The CDR3 nucleotides read TGTGCCAGCAGCTTGAGTAAGCGGCCTCCCCCTCAGGAGCAGTTCTTC.

This clone has only one observation. This chain links TRBV7-8 with TRBJ2-7, with 8 bases identical to TRBD2. The trim removed 5 bases at V and 2 bases at J, leaving 11 bases unmatched. Germline CDR1 SGHVS, CDR2 FQNEAQ. The CDR3 consists of 16 residues. The CDR3 region has the DNA TGTGCCAGCAGCGCCCGGGGGAGCGGGGGAGCCTACGAGCAGTACTTC. The encoded protein is CASSARGSGGAYEQYF.

The chain uses TRBV9 and TRBJ1-3; D is unresolved. Germline V gene data show CDR1 as SGDLS and CDR2 as YYNGEE. V shed 6 bases and J shed 0 bases, with 13 bases lying between them. This CDR3 comprises 15 residues. The CDR3 is CASNRVDTSGNTIYF. The CDR3 DNA reads as TGTGCCAGCAATAGAGTAGACACCTCTGGAAACACCATATATTTT.

J is TRBJ2-1 and V is TRBV18; TRBD1 might be the D (6 bases). Trimming took 5 bases from V and 5 from J, leaving 13 bases between them. Germline V CDR1 and CDR2: KGHSH, LQKENI. The CDR3 is 14 residues long. The CDR3 region is CASSEAGAHNEQFF. The CDR3 DNA follows: TGTGCCAGCTCAGAGGCAGGGGCCCACAATGAGCAGTTCTTC.

This chain links TRBV7-2 with TRBJ1-3, with D maybe TRBD1 (6 bases). V gave up 4 bases and J gave up 4 bases, with 11 bases separating them. Germline CDR1 and CDR2: SGHTA and FQGNSA. This CDR3 is 14 amino acids long. This CDR3 reads CASSSDSLGNTIYF. CDR3 nucleotide sequence: TGTGCCAGCAGCTCGGACAGCCTAGGAAACACCATATATTTT.

In this sample, this clone turned up once. V gene TRBV5-4 combines with J gene TRBJ1-2, with TRBD1 identical over 10 bases. The CDR3 is 19 residues long. Losses at the gene ends were 4 bases for V and 8 bases for J; bases not matched to a gene: 23. The germline V gene has CDR1 SGHNT and CDR2 YYREEE (reference sequence). The CDR3 spells CASSLTVIPGQGFPWGYTF. CDR3 in DNA: TGTGCCAGCAGCCTCACTGTTATTCCGGGACAGGGGTTTCCGTGGGGCTACACCTTC.

This clone occurred once. The J gene is TRBJ2-1, the V gene TRBV9; no clear D gene. Looked up from germline, CDR1 is SGDLS and CDR2 is YYNGEE. The CDR3 has 15 amino acids. The ends were cut back, 0 bases at V and 0 bases at J, with 7 bases in the middle. CDR3 in DNA: TGTGCCAGCAGCGTAGGACCGGGCTCCTACAATGAGCAGTTCTTC. This encodes CASSVGPGSYNEQFF.

The CDR3 region is CASKRAGMNTGELFF. The CDR3 DNA reads TGTGCCAGCAAGAGGGCGGGTATGAACACCGGGGAGCTGTTTTTT. The chain uses TRBV2 and TRBJ2-2, with D possibly TRBD2 on 5 matching bases. Trimming pared 7 bases from V and 1 base from J, leaving 13 bases between. Germline V CDR1 and CDR2: SNHLY, FYNNEI. CDR3 length equals 15 residues. The full variable domain, completed using reference TRBV2 and TRBJ2-2, is EPEVTQTPSHQVTQMGQEVILRCVPISNHLYFYWYRQILGQKVEFLVSFYNNEISEKSEIFDDQFSVERPDGSNFTLKIRSTKLEDSAMYFCASKRAGMNTGELFFGEGSRLTVL.

V is TRBV29-1 and J is TRBJ1-5; weak D call: TRBD1 (6 bases). Germline CDR1 SQVTM, CDR2 ANQGSEA. This CDR3 has 13 residues. The germline V and J ends were trimmed by 4 bases and 4 bases, with 11 bases remaining between them. This CDR3 is CSVAGGTNQPQHF. The CDR3, as DNA: TGCAGCGTTGCGGGGGGCACGAATCAGCCCCAGCATTTT.

In this sample, this clone turned up a few times. This chain connects TRBV18 to TRBJ2-7; weak D call: TRBD2 (5 bases). Germline V gene lookup returns CDR1 KGHSH and CDR2 LQKENI. V shed 5 bases and J shed 4 bases, with 15 bases lying between them. The CDR3 is 14 residues long. The DNA of the CDR3 is TGTGCCAGCTCATTCGGCGGGCAAGCGTACGAGCAGTACTTC. Translation gives CASSFGGQAYEQYF.

The CDR3 reads CASSITAGLGYTF. The CDR3 coding sequence is TGTGCCAGTAGTATAACGGCAGGGCTGGGCTACACCTTC. The rearrangement joins TRBV19 to TRBJ1-2, with a tentative D call TRBD1 (5 bases). V was trimmed by 2 bases and J by 8 bases, leaving 12 bases between them. Germline CDR1 is LNHDA and CDR2 is SQIVND (reference sequence). The CDR3 covers 13 residues.

This clone was counted a few times. The gene calls are TRBV3-1 (or the pseudogene TRBV3-2) and TRBJ1-5; TRBD1 is a possible D gene (5 bases). The germline V and J ends were trimmed by 4 bases and 4 bases, with 11 bases remaining between them. This CDR3 comprises 14 residues. CDR1 LGHDT and CDR2 YNNKEL come from the germline V gene (reference sequence). CDR3 coding DNA: TGTGCCAGCAGCCCCGGGACTGCAAATCAGCCCCAGCATTTT. Its protein is CASSPGTANQPQHF.

This clone was observed at least ten times. The J gene is TRBJ2-7, the V gene TRBV7-8; D possibly corresponds to TRBD2 (6 bases). There are 14 residues in the CDR3. Looked up from germline, CDR1 is SGHVS and CDR2 is FQNEAQ. The V gene lost 9 bases and the J gene lost 4 bases, with 19 bases spanning the gap. The CDR3 is CASSRPGLRYEQYF. The CDR3 nucleotides are TGTGCCAGTTCCAGACCGGGACTTAGATACGAGCAGTACTTC.

This chain's CDR3 is CASSPGLGFRQETQYF. CDR3 DNA: TGTGCCAGCAGCCCAGGACTAGGCTTCCGCCAAGAGACCCAGTACTTC. The gene calls are TRBV7-9 and TRBJ2-5; 7 nucleotides match TRBD2. CDR3 length: 16 amino acids. Germline CDR1 is SEHNR and CDR2 is FQNEAQ (reference sequence). Trimming cost V 5 bases and J 1 base; bases outside gene matches: 10.

The chain joins TRBV7-2 to TRBJ1-5; 10 bases fit TRBD1. This CDR3 has 16 amino acids. The J segment lost 5 bases and the V segment lost 5 bases, leaving 9 bases of the junction unmatched. CDR1 and CDR2 (germline): SGHTA, FQGNSA. The CDR3 spells CASSQRDRGSDQPQHF. Here the CDR3 DNA reads TGTGCCAGCAGCCAGCGGGACAGGGGTTCGGATCAGCCCCAGCATTTT. The whole variable domain, filled in from reference TRBV7-2 and TRBJ1-5, reads GAGVSQSPSNKVTEKGKDVELRCDPISGHTALYWYRQSLGQGLEFLIYFQGNSAPDKSGLPSDRFSAERTGGSVSTLTIQRTQQEDSAVYLCASSQRDRGSDQPQHFGDGTRLSIL.

This CDR3 reads CASSRPGTAYEQYF. The CDR3 DNA follows: TGTGCCAGCAGCCGACCCGGGACAGCCTACGAGCAGTACTTC. This chain connects TRBV6-2 or TRBV6-3 to TRBJ2-7; TRBD1 matches at 7 bases. The ends lost 6 bases at V and 2 bases at J; junction bases unmatched: 7. Looked up from germline, CDR1 is MNHEY and CDR2 is SVGEGT. CDR3 length equals 14 residues.

The rearrangement joins TRBV9 to TRBJ2-1, with 7 bases fitting TRBD2. Germline V gene data show CDR1 as SGDLS and CDR2 as YYNGEE. This CDR3 is 13 amino acids long. J was trimmed by 9 bases and V by 0 bases; bases with no gene match: 3. CDR3 amino acids: CASSVVSGAEQFF. The DNA for the CDR3 is TGTGCCAGCAGCGTAGTAAGCGGGGCTGAGCAGTTCTTC.

The chain couples TRBV6-2 or TRBV6-3 to TRBJ1-1; no reliable D call. The CDR3 extends over 14 amino acids. In germline, CDR1 is MNHEY, CDR2 SVGEGT. Trimming took off 2 bases at V and 1 base at J, with 8 bases between the two ends. The CDR3 here is CASSYLESNTEAFF. As DNA, the CDR3 is TGTGCCAGCAGTTACCTGGAGTCGAACACTGAAGCTTTCTTT.

The chain joins TRBV4-1 to TRBJ1-1; 7 nucleotides align to TRBD1. This CDR3 has 12 amino acids. Germline V gene data show CDR1 as MGHRA and CDR2 as YSYEKL. V was clipped by 8 bases and J by 1 base; unmatched bases: 1. DNA of the CDR3: TGCGCCAGCGGGGACAGGAACACTGAAGCTTTCTTT. Protein sequence: CASGDRNTEAFF.

The chain links TRBV5-1 to TRBJ2-3, with 7 nucleotides matching TRBD1. Germline CDR1 is SGHRS and CDR2 is YFSETQ. Trimming took 1 base from V and 0 from J; bases not matched to a gene: 8. This CDR3 spans 17 amino acids. Here the CDR3 reads CASSLFGTAQSTDTQYF. CDR3 nucleotides: TGCGCCAGCAGCTTGTTTGGGACAGCCCAGAGCACAGATACGCAGTATTTT.

V and J are TRBV27 and TRBJ2-3, with 8 bases identical to TRBD1. This CDR3 is 14 amino acids long. CDR1 is MNHEY, CDR2 SMNVEV, per germline (reference sequence). Trimming removed 5 bases from V and 2 bases from J; junction bases left unmatched: 3. The CDR3 DNA follows: TGTGCCAGCAGTCGGCAGGGGGCCACAGATACGCAGTATTTT. As protein: CASSRQGATDTQYF.

V and J are TRBV27 and TRBJ1-6; no clear D gene. Between the trimmed V and J ends, which lost 6 bases and 9 bases, there was a span of 18 bases. CDR1 and CDR2 from the germline V gene are MNHEY and SMNVEV (reference sequence). The CDR3 extends over 15 amino acids. CDR3 in DNA: TGTGCCAGCAGCATACTCGGGAGTCCGGGTTCACCCCTCCACTTT. As protein: CASSILGSPGSPLHF.

V gene TRBV18 combines with J gene TRBJ2-3; perhaps TRBD2 as D (6 bases). The CDR3 consists of 14 residues. The ends were cut back, 4 bases at V and 0 bases at J, with 8 bases in the middle. Germline CDR1 is KGHSH and CDR2 is LQKENI. CDR3 sequence reads: CASSLSGSTDTQYF. The CDR3 bases are TGTGCCAGCTCACTTAGCGGTAGCACAGATACGCAGTATTTT.